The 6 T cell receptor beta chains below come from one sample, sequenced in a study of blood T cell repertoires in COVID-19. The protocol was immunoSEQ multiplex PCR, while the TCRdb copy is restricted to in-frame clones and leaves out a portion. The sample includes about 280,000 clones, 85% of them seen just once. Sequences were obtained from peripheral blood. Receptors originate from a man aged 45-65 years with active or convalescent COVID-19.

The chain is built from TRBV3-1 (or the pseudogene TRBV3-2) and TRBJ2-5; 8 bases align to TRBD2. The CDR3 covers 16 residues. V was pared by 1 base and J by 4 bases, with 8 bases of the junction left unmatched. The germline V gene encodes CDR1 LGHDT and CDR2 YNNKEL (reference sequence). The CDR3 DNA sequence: TGTGCCAGCAGCCAAGTAGCGGGATCTCCCTTAGAGACCCAGTACTTC. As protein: CASSQVAGSPLETQYF.

CDR3 bases: TGCAGCGTTGACGGGGGGAACACTGAAGCTTTCTTT. Its translation: CSVDGGNTEAFF. This chain links TRBV29-1 with TRBJ1-1; D might be TRBD1 (5 bases). Germline loops: CDR1 SQVTM, CDR2 ANQGSEA. This CDR3 region has 12 residues. Between the trimmed V and J ends, which lost 3 bases and 1 base, there was a span of 6 bases.

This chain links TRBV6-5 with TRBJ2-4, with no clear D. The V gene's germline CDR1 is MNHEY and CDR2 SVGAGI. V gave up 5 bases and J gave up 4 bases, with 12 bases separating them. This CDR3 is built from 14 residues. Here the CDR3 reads CASSHTDSKNIQYF. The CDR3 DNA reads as TGTGCCAGCAGTCATACAGATTCAAAAAACATTCAGTACTTC.

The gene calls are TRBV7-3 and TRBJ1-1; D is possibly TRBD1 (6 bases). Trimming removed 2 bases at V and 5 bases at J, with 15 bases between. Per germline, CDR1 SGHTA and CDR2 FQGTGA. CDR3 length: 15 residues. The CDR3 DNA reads TGTGCCAGCAGCTTAGAGGGGGTGGGCATTACTGAAGCTTTCTTT. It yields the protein CASSLEGVGITEAFF.

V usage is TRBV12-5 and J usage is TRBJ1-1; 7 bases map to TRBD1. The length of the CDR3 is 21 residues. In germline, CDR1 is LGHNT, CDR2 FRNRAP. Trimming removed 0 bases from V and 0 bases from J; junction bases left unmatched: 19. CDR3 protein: CASGLVRGTATIFEMNTEAFF. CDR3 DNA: TGTGCTAGTGGTTTGGTACGCGGGACAGCCACAATTTTTGAGATGAACACTGAAGCTTTCTTT.

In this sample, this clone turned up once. The CDR3 DNA sequence: TGCAGCGTTGAAGATCCCCGGACACGGAGCTCCTACAATGAGCAGTTCTTC. Residues: CSVEDPRTRSSYNEQFF. The chain is built from TRBV29-1 and TRBJ2-1, with D maybe TRBD1 (5 bases). This CDR3 is built from 17 residues. Germline V gene sequence: CDR1 SQVTM, CDR2 ANQGSEA. V lost 0 bases, J lost 0 bases, and 15 bases lay in between.